The rows below give T cell receptor beta chains drawn from one sample of a study of T cell responses to AZD1222 COVID-19 vaccine. The assay was immunoSEQ multiplex PCR, and TCRdb's table has in-frame clones only and misses some. This table has just over 150,000 clones, 90% appearing once. The material sequenced was peripheral blood, taken on day 0 of AZD1222 vaccination. These receptors all stem from an adult in good health. Each CDR3 is given with its conserved first and last residue. Each record gives: clone size, J gene, D gene, V gene, CDR3 DNA, CDR3 protein. The D gene is left open where the match is weak. The size field is filled for only some rows; it gives once, few, many or a size class.

size: .; J: TRBJ2-1; D: .; V: TRBV10-3; DNA: TGTGCCATCAGTGGGGACGGAAGCTCCTACAATGAGCAGTTCTTC; CDR3: CAISGDGSSYNEQFF
size: .; J: TRBJ1-2; D: TRBD1; V: TRBV4-3; DNA: TGCGCCAGCAGCGCCCGGGACAGGGGGTGGTATGGCTACACCTTC; CDR3: CASSARDRGWYGYTF
size: once; J: TRBJ2-7; D: .; V: TRBV19; DNA: TGTGCCAGTAGTATAACCCGGGAGCCCTACGAGCAGTACTTC; CDR3: CASSITREPYEQYF
size: .; J: TRBJ1-2; D: .; V: TRBV2; DNA: TGTGCCAGATCCCGGGAAGCCAGTCTAGGCTATGGCTACACCTTC; CDR3: CARSREASLGYGYTF
size: .; J: TRBJ2-5; D: TRBD1; V: TRBV25-1; DNA: TGTGCCAGCAGTGACGGACAGGGTAGGAAGACCCAGTACTTC; CDR3: CASSDGQGRKTQYF
size: few; J: TRBJ2-1; D: TRBD1; V: TRBV18; DNA: TGTGCCAGCTCACCACCGATAGAGGACAGGGGGCTTTATGAGCAGTTCTTC; CDR3: CASSPPIEDRGLYEQFF
size: .; J: TRBJ2-2; D: .; V: TRBV24-1; DNA: TGTGCCACCAAGTCGGCGGCAGGGCTCACCGGGGAGCTGTTTTTT; CDR3: CATKSAAGLTGELFF
size: .; J: TRBJ1-1; D: TRBD1; V: TRBV4-3; DNA: TGCGCCAGCAGCCGGGACGCCGACAGGGAAAACACTGAAGCTTTCTTT; CDR3: CASSRDADRENTEAFF
size: .; J: TRBJ1-2; D: .; V: TRBV28; DNA: TGTGCCAGCAGTTTCGCGGGGTCCTATGGCTACACCTTC; CDR3: CASSFAGSYGYTF
size: .; J: TRBJ2-1; D: TRBD2; V: TRBV5-6; DNA: TGTGCCAGCAGCTGGGTAGCGGGAGAGGGCAATGAGCAGTTCTTC; CDR3: CASSWVAGEGNEQFF
size: .; J: TRBJ1-1; D: .; V: TRBV6-1; DNA: TGTGCCAGCAGTGAAGTGGGACGGGAGAGGGCTTTCTTT; CDR3: CASSEVGRERAFF
size: few; J: TRBJ2-7; D: .; V: TRBV28; DNA: TGTGCCAGCAGTTTCGGCGGGACTTTGTCCTACGAGCAGTACTTC; CDR3: CASSFGGTLSYEQYF
size: .; J: TRBJ2-1; D: .; V: TRBV7-2; DNA: TGTGCCAGCAGCCGGAGCCTACTTGGTGAGCAGTTCTTC; CDR3: CASSRSLLGEQFF
size: .; J: TRBJ1-5; D: .; V: TRBV5-6; DNA: TGTGCCAGCAGCTTGGAACATGGGCCCCAGCATTTT; CDR3: CASSLEHGPQHF
size: .; J: TRBJ2-3; D: .; V: TRBV7-3; DNA: TGTGCCAGCAGCTTAATGGCGGGTTCTCACACAGATACGCAGTATTTT; CDR3: CASSLMAGSHTDTQYF
size: .; J: TRBJ2-1; D: TRBD2; V: TRBV24-1; DNA: TGTGCCACCAGTCCCGCGGGGGGGAGCTCCTACAATGAGCAGTTCTTC; CDR3: CATSPAGGSSYNEQFF
size: once; J: TRBJ2-3; D: TRBD2; V: TRBV9; DNA: TGTGCCAGCAGCGAGACGGTAGCGGGAGGAGCGGATACGCAGTATTTT; CDR3: CASSETVAGGADTQYF
size: .; J: TRBJ1-5; D: .; V: TRBV9; DNA: TGTGCCAGCAGCGAGGATGGTTTTCAGCCCCAGCATTTT; CDR3: CASSEDGFQPQHF
size: few; J: TRBJ2-7; D: .; V: TRBV23-1; DNA: TGCGCCAGCAGTCAGGCGGGTTCGCGGGAGCAGTACTTC; CDR3: CASSQAGSREQYF
size: .; J: TRBJ2-1; D: .; V: TRBV15; DNA: TGTGCCACCAGCAGAGATCGTGCGGGACTGTGGAATGAGCAGTTCTTC; CDR3: CATSRDRAGLWNEQFF
size: .; J: TRBJ1-6; D: TRBD1; V: TRBV28; DNA: TGTGCCAGCAGTTCCGGACAGGGAAATTCACCCCTCCACTTT; CDR3: CASSSGQGNSPLHF
size: .; J: TRBJ2-5; D: TRBD2; V: TRBV5-1; DNA: TGCGCCAGCAGCTTGGAGCGGGGGATCGGGACCCAGTACTTC; CDR3: CASSLERGIGTQYF
size: .; J: TRBJ1-1; D: TRBD1; V: TRBV29-1; DNA: TGCAGCGGGTTGACAGGGAGCGACACTGAAGCTTTCTTT; CDR3: CSGLTGSDTEAFF
size: .; J: TRBJ2-1; D: .; V: TRBV21-1; DNA: TGTGCCAGCAGCGAGACTAGCGGACTAATGGACAATGAGCAGTTCTTC; CDR3: CASSETSGLMDNEQFF
size: .; J: TRBJ1-4; D: TRBD1; V: TRBV7-2; DNA: TGTGCCAGCAGCCTACAGGGGGTGGATGAAAAACTGTTTTTT; CDR3: CASSLQGVDEKLFF
size: .; J: TRBJ1-5; D: .; V: TRBV25-1; DNA: TGTGCCAGCAGTGTTGGGGGAAGCAATCAGCCCCAGCATTTT; CDR3: CASSVGGSNQPQHF
size: .; J: TRBJ1-1; D: .; V: TRBV4-1; DNA: TGCGCCAGCAGCCAAGATGAGAGGCACACTGAAGCTTTCTTT; CDR3: CASSQDERHTEAFF
size: .; J: TRBJ1-6; D: .; V: TRBV27; DNA: TGTGCCAGCAGTTTAGGGGGGGGCAGTTCACCCCTCCACTTT; CDR3: CASSLGGGSSPLHF
size: .; J: TRBJ1-6; D: .; V: TRBV11-2; DNA: TGTGCCAGCAGCCACCTACAGTCCCCTTTAAATAATTCACCCCTCCACTTT; CDR3: CASSHLQSPLNNSPLHF
size: .; J: TRBJ2-2; D: .; V: TRBV7-2; DNA: TGTGCCAGCAGCTTAGTCCGGGGGAGATATAACACCGGGGAGCTGTTTTTT; CDR3: CASSLVRGRYNTGELFF
size: .; J: TRBJ1-6; D: .; V: TRBV15; DNA: TGTGCCACCAGCAAACTACAGCAGTCACCCCTCCACTTT; CDR3: CATSKLQQSPLHF
size: .; J: TRBJ1-5; D: .; V: TRBV7-6; DNA: TGTGCCAGCAGCTTAGGGCCCGCCGGCAATCAGCCCCAGCATTTT; CDR3: CASSLGPAGNQPQHF
size: .; J: TRBJ1-2; D: TRBD1; V: TRBV6-5; DNA: TGTGCCAGCAGTCCCGACCGGGACAGGGGTCACTACACCTTC; CDR3: CASSPDRDRGHYTF
size: .; J: TRBJ2-7; D: .; V: TRBV27; DNA: TGTGCCAGCAGCCGACTCGGGCCAAAAAATGAGCAGTACTTC; CDR3: CASSRLGPKNEQYF
size: .; J: TRBJ2-3; D: .; V: TRBV27; DNA: TGTGCCAGCAGTCCCACCTCACTATTAGGTGATACGCAGTATTTT; CDR3: CASSPTSLLGDTQYF
size: .; J: TRBJ1-6; D: .; V: TRBV27; DNA: TGTGCCAGCAGTTTTCGACAGCGAAGCTCCTATAATTCACCCCTCCACTTT; CDR3: CASSFRQRSSYNSPLHF
size: .; J: TRBJ2-3; D: TRBD2; V: TRBV7-9; DNA: TGTGCCAGCAGCTTAACTAGCGGGAGCGCAGATACGCAGTATTTT; CDR3: CASSLTSGSADTQYF
size: few; J: TRBJ2-2; D: .; V: TRBV12-3/TRBV12-4; DNA: TGTGCCAGCACCCTACAGGTCACCGGGGAGCTGTTTTTT; CDR3: CASTLQVTGELFF
size: few; J: TRBJ1-2; D: TRBD1; V: TRBV6-5; DNA: TGTGCCAGCAGCACAAGACAGGGGGGCTATGGCTACACCTTC; CDR3: CASSTRQGGYGYTF